Here is one TCR beta chain with its context. Its specificity is not known. Profiled with immunoSEQ multiplex PCR; TCRdb holds only in-frame clones, not every one. Of about 180,000 clones in the sample, 80% to 95% were seen once. The source of the sample is a study of T cell responses to AZD1222 COVID-19 vaccine. Study results and caveats: Donors were mostly white British, more females; clonal diversity possibly underestimated. Two AZD1222 doses significantly raised spike-specific TCR breadth and depth over controls. Only five or six AZD1222 recipients were seropositive at baseline.

The clonotype was recovered from an adult who received the AZD1222 COVID-19 vaccine. This specimen was peripheral blood, taken 28 days after the second AZD1222 dose.

The CDR3 DNA reads TGTGCCAGCAGCCAAGGGCCACCGGGCGGGAGTTGGCATGAGCAGTTCTTC. As protein: CASSQGPPGGSWHEQFF. V is TRBV3-1 (or the pseudogene TRBV3-2) and J is TRBJ2-1, with 7 bases matching TRBD2. The germline V gene encodes CDR1 LGHDT and CDR2 YNNKEL (reference sequence). After removal of 1 base from V and 8 bases from J, the junction contained 14 bases not matched to a gene. This CDR3 is built from 17 residues.